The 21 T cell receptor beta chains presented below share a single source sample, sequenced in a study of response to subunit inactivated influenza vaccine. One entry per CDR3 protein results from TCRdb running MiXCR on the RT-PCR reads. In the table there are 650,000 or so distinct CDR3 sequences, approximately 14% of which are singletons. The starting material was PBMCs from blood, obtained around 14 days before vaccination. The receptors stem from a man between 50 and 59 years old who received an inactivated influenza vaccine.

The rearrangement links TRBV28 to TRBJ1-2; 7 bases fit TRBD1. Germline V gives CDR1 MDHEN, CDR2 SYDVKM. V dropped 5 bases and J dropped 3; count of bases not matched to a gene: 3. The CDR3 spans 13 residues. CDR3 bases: TGTGCCAGCAGTCAGACAGGGTACTATGGCTACACCTTC. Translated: CASSQTGYYGYTF.

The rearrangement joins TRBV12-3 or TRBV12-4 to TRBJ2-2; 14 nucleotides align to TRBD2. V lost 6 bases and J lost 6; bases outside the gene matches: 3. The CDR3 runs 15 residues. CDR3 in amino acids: CASRRTSGRPGELFF. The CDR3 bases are TGTGCCAGCAGGCGGACTAGCGGGAGGCCCGGGGAGCTGTTTTTT.

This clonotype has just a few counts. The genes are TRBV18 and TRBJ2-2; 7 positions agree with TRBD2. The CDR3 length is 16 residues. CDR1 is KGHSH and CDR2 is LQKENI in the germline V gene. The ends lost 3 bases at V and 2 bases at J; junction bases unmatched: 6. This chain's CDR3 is CASSPRLAENTGELFF. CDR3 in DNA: TGTGCCAGCTCACCTCGACTAGCCGAAAACACCGGGGAGCTGTTTTTT.

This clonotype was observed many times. CDR3 DNA: TGCAGTGCTCGCACAGGGGGCCGGGGCTACACCTTC. Protein: CSARTGGRGYTF. V gene TRBV20-1 combines with J gene TRBJ1-2; 9 positions match TRBD1. The CDR3 is 12 amino acids. Germline trimming cut 5 bases from V and 8 bases from J; bases unmatched to any gene: 6. Germline-derived CDR1 and CDR2 are DFQATT and SNEGSKA (reference sequence).

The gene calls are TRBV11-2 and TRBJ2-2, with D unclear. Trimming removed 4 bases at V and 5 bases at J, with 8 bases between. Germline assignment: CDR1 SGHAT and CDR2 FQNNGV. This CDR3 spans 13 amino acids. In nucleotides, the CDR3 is TGTGCCAGCAGCTCAACACTTACCGGGGAGCTGTTTTTT. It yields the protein CASSSTLTGELFF. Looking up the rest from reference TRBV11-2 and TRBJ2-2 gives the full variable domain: EAGVAQSPRYKIIEKRQSVAFWCNPISGHATLYWYQQILGQGPKLLIQFQNNGVVDDSQLPKDRFSAERLKGVDSTLKIQPAKLEDSAVYLCASSSTLTGELFFGEGSRLTVL.

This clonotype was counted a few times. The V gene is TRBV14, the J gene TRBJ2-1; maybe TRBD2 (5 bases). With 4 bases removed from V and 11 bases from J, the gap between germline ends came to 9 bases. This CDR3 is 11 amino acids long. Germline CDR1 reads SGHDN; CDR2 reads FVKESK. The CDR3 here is CASSLSGKQFF. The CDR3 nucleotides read TGTGCCAGCAGCCTTTCGGGGAAGCAGTTCTTC.

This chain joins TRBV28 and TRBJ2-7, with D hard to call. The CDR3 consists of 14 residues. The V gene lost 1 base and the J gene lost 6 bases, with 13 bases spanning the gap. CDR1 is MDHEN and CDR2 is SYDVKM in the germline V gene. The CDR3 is CASSLSGRWGEQYF. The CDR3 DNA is TGTGCCAGCAGTTTATCTGGCCGTTGGGGCGAGCAGTACTTC.

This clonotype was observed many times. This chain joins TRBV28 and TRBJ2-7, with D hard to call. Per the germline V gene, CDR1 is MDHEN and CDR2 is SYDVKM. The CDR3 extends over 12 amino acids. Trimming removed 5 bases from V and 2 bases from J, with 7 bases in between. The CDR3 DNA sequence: TGTGCCAGCAGTGGGCCAGCCTACGAGCAGTACTTC. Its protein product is CASSGPAYEQYF. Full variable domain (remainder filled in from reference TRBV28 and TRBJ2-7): DVKVTQSSRYLVKRTGEKVFLECVQDMDHENMFWYRQDPGLGLRLIYFSYDVKMKEKGDIPEGYSVSREKKERFSLILESASTNQTSMYLCASSGPAYEQYFGPGTRLTVT.

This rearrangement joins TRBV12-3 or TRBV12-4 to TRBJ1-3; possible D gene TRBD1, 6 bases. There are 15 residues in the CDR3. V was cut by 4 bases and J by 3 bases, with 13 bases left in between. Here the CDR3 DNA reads TGTGCCAGCAGTTACGCGGGGGGCAATGGAAACACCATATATTTT. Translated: CASSYAGGNGNTIYF.

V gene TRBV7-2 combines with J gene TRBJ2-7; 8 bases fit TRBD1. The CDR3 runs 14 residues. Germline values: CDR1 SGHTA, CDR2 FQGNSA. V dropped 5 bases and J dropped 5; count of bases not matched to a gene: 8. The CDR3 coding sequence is TGTGCCAGCAGCATCCCGACAGGGGTCCACGAGCAGTACTTC. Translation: CASSIPTGVHEQYF.

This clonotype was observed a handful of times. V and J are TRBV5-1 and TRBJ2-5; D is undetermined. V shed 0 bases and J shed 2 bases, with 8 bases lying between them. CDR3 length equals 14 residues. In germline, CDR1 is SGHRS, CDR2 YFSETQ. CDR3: CASSLATPQETQYF. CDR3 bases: TGCGCCAGCAGCTTGGCGACCCCGCAAGAGACCCAGTACTTC.

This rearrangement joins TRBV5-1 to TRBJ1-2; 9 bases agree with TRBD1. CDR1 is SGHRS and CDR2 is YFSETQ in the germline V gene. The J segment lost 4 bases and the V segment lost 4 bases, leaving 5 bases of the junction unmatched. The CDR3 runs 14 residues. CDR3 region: CASSTTDRGYGYTF. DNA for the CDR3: TGCGCCAGCAGCACGACGGACAGGGGCTATGGCTACACCTTC.

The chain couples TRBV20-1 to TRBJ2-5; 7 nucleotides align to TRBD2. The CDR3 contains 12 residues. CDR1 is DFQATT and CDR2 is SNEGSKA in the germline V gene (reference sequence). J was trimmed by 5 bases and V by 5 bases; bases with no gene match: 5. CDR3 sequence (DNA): TGCAGTGCTGAGACTAGCTGGGAGACCCAGTACTTC. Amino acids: CSAETSWETQYF.

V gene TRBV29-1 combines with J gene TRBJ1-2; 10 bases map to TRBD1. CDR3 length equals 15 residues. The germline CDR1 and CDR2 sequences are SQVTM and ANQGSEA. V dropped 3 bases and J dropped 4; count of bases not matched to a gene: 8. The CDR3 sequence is CSVDTGTGEGYGYTF. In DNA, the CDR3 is TGCAGCGTTGACACAGGGACAGGGGAAGGCTATGGCTACACCTTC. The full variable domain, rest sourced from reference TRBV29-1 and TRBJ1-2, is SAVISQKPSRDICQRGTSLTIQCQVDSQVTMMFWYRQQPGQSLTLIATANQGSEATYESGFVIDKFPISRPNLTFSTLTVSNMSPEDSSIYLCSVDTGTGEGYGYTFGSGTRLTVV.

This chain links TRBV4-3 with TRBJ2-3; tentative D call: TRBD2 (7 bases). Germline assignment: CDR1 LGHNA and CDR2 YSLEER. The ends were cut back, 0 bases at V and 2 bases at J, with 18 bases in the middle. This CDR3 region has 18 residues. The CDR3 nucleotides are TGCGCCAGCAGCCAAGAAGTCGGGGGGCGCCCCCCCACAGATACGCAGTATTTT. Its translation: CASSQEVGGRPPTDTQYF.

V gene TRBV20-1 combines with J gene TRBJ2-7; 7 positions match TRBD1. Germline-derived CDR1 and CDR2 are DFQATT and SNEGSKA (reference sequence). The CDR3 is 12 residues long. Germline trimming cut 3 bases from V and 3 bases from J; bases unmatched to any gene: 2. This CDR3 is CSARRTGYEQYF. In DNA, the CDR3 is TGCAGTGCTAGGAGGACAGGCTACGAGCAGTACTTC.

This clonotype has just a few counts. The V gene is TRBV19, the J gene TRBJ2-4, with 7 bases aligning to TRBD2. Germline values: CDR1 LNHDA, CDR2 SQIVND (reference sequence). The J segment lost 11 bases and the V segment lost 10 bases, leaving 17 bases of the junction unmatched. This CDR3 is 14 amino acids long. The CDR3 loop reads CATSIPSLREVQYF. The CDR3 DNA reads TGTGCCACCTCAATCCCCTCACTACGGGAGGTTCAGTACTTC.

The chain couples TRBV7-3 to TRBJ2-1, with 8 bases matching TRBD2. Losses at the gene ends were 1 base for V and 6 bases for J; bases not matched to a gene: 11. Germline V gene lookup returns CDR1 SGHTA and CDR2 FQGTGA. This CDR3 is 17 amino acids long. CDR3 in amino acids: CASSLRGGLAGINEQFF. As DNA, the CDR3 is TGTGCCAGCAGCTTAAGGGGGGGCCTAGCGGGTATCAATGAGCAGTTCTTC.

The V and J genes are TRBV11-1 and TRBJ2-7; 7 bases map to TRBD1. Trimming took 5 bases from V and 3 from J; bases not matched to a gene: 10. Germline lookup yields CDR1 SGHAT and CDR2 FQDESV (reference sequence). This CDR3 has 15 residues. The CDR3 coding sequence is TGTGCCAGCAGCCTAACAGGGGTCAAGGTCTACGAGCAGTACTTC. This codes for CASSLTGVKVYEQYF. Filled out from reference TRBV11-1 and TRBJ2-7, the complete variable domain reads EAEVAQSPRYKITEKSQAVAFWCDPISGHATLYWYRQILGQGPELLVQFQDESVVDDSQLPKDRFSAERLKGVDSTLKIQPAELGDSAMYLCASSLTGVKVYEQYFGPGTRLTVT.

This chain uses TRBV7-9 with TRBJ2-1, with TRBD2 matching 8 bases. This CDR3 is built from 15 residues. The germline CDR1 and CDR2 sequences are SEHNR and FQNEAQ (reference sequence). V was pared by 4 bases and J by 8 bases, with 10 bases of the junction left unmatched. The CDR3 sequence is CASSSAGTRGHEQFF. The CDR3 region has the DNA TGTGCCAGCAGCTCAGCCGGGACTAGGGGCCATGAGCAGTTCTTC.

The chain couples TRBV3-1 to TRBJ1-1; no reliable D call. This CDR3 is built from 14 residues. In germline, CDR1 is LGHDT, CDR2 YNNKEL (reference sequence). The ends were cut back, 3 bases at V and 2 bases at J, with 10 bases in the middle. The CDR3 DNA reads TGTGCCAGCAGCCAGCGGCAGGCAAACACTGAAGCTTTCTTT. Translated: CASSQRQANTEAFF. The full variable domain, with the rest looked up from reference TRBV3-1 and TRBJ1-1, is DTAVSQTPKYLVTQMGNDKSIKCEQNLGHDTMYWYKQDSKKFLKIMFSYNNKELIINETVPNRFSPKSPDKAHLNLHINSLELGDSAVYFCASSQRQANTEAFFGQGTRLTVV.